One sample yielded the 4 T cell receptor beta chains listed below, sequenced in a study of blood T cell repertoires in COVID-19. Profiled with immunoSEQ multiplex PCR; TCRdb holds only in-frame clones, not every one. The sample has 100,000 to 150,000 clones; approximately 80% are singletons. The material sequenced was peripheral blood. These receptors were collected from a woman in her sixties or seventies with acute or convalescent COVID-19.

This chain uses TRBV6-5 with TRBJ2-3; 7 bases fit TRBD1. Germline V gene data show CDR1 as MNHEY and CDR2 as SVGAGI. The CDR3 contains 14 residues. V was pared by 5 bases and J by 3 bases, with 5 bases of the junction left unmatched. The CDR3 protein is CASSTTDRTDTQYF. CDR3 coding DNA: TGTGCCAGCAGTACTACGGACAGGACAGATACGCAGTATTTT.

The chain combines TRBV4-1 with TRBJ1-3, with D tentatively TRBD1 (5 bases). Trimming removed 4 bases from V and 9 bases from J, with 28 bases in between. The CDR3 covers 18 residues. From germline, CDR1 is MGHRA and CDR2 YSYEKL. The CDR3 DNA reads as TGCGCCAGCAGCCCGTTTACCGGGACTACACCCGGCGGAGGCACCATATATTTT. This sequence encodes CASSPFTGTTPGGGTIYF.

Only one count was recorded for this clone. The rearrangement joins TRBV29-1 to TRBJ1-4, with 12 bases aligning to TRBD1. The CDR3 spans 15 residues. V lost 4 bases, J lost 7 bases, and 7 bases stayed unmatched. The germline gives CDR1 SQVTM, CDR2 ANQGSEA. The CDR3 DNA follows: TGCAGCGTTGTGGGACAGGGGGCTCGCGCTGAAAAACTGTTTTTT. Translation gives CSVVGQGARAEKLFF.

V gene TRBV9 combines with J gene TRBJ1-3; D not certain. The CDR3 is 17 residues long. Trimming left V 4 bases short and J 0 bases short, with 17 bases between. Per germline, CDR1 SGDLS and CDR2 YYNGEE. CDR3 DNA: TGTGCCAGCAGCCGATTAAAGGAGTCCTTCTCTGGAAACACCATATATTTT. This sequence encodes CASSRLKESFSGNTIYF.